This passage covers 27 T cell receptor beta chains from one sample sequenced in a study of CD8+CD57+ T cells in acquired aplastic anemia. Template material for TCR beta VDJ and CDR3 profiling consisted of genomic DNA. TCRdb independently ran MiXCR on the reads; one entry per CDR3 protein. This sample has 200,000 to 250,000 distinct CDR3 sequences, with more than 45% found just once. Patients chosen for sequencing had shown CD8+CD57+ cell expansion by flow cytometry. Sequencing input: sorted CD4+, CD8+, or CD8+CD57+ T cells (not recorded which) from PBMCs. The origin of the receptors is a human donor with aplastic anemia.

As to this clonotype: An end of the junction differs from the germline gene, which may be a read error. This chain joins TRBV5-8 and TRBJ1-2; a weak D match, TRBD1 (6 bases). This CDR3 is built from 13 residues. Germline-derived CDR1 and CDR2 are SGHTS and YDEGEE. CDR3 amino acids: CASGLHRVGGYTF. The CDR3 DNA is TGTGCCAGCGGCTTGCACAGGGTCGGTGGCTACACCTTC.

The V and J genes are TRBV2 and TRBJ1-5; no clear D gene. Germline lookup yields CDR1 SNHLY and CDR2 FYNNEI. V lost 3 bases to trimming and J lost 3 bases, with 9 bases between them. The CDR3 length is 14 residues. The CDR3: CASSDSAYNQPQHF. The CDR3 DNA sequence: TGTGCCAGCAGTGACAGCGCATACAATCAGCCCCAGCATTTT.

There are many counts of this clonotype. The chain is built from TRBV20-1 and TRBJ1-1, with D unclear. The CDR3 loop spans 14 amino acids. From germline, CDR1 is DFQATT and CDR2 SNEGSKA (reference sequence). V was cut by 5 bases and J by 1 base, with 14 bases left in between. CDR3: CSALLQTENTEAFF. For the CDR3, the DNA is TGCAGTGCTCTACTCCAGACGGAGAACACTGAAGCTTTCTTT.

This clonotype appeared many times. The genes are TRBV12-3 or TRBV12-4 and TRBJ2-7; possible D gene TRBD2, 5 bases. V gave up 2 bases and J gave up 5 bases, with 16 bases separating them. The length of the CDR3 is 15 residues. This CDR3 reads CASSLLAREGNEQYF. In DNA, the CDR3 is TGTGCCAGCAGTTTATTGGCTAGAGAGGGTAACGAGCAGTACTTC.

The chain uses TRBV14 and TRBJ1-2; TRBD1 agrees at 10 bases. Germline-derived CDR1 and CDR2 are SGHDN and FVKESK. J lost 7 bases, V lost 2 bases, and 7 bases had no gene match. This CDR3 has 15 amino acids. The CDR3 DNA follows: TGTGCCAGCAGCCAATGGGACAGGGGAGGATCTGGCTACACCTTC. It translates to CASSQWDRGGSGYTF.

The rearrangement links TRBV6-2 or TRBV6-3 to TRBJ2-1, with TRBD2 matching 14 bases. This CDR3 comprises 16 residues. Germline V gives CDR1 MNHEY, CDR2 SVGEGT. V lost 5 bases, J lost 7 bases, and 7 bases stayed unmatched. CDR3 sequence: CASSLTSGGAVNEQFF. In DNA, the CDR3 is TGTGCCAGCAGTCTGACTAGCGGGGGGGCGGTTAATGAGCAGTTCTTC.

There are many counts of this clonotype. The CDR3 loop reads CATSRLTSGDEETQYF. CDR3 sequence (DNA): TGTGCCACCAGCAGACTTACAAGCGGGGACGAAGAGACCCAGTACTTC. The gene calls are TRBV15 and TRBJ2-5; 7 nucleotides align to TRBD2. This CDR3 comprises 16 residues. V lost 2 bases and J lost 3; bases outside the gene matches: 9. Germline V gene lookup returns CDR1 LNHNV and CDR2 YYDKDF (reference sequence).

The chain employs TRBV19 and TRBJ2-2; the match to TRBD2 covers 12 bases. The CDR3 extends over 16 amino acids. Germline V gene sequence: CDR1 LNHDA, CDR2 SQIVND (reference sequence). After removal of 6 bases from V and 0 bases from J, the junction contained 2 bases not matched to a gene. CDR3 sequence reads: CASRTSGGPNTGELFF. In DNA form, the CDR3 reads TGTGCCAGTAGGACTAGCGGGGGACCGAACACCGGGGAGCTGTTTTTT.

In this sample, this clonotype turned up many times. This rearrangement joins TRBV6-5 to TRBJ2-7, with TRBD1 identical over 8 bases. Germline assignment: CDR1 MNHEY and CDR2 SVGAGI. V lost 5 bases and J lost 6; bases outside the gene matches: 12. The CDR3 has 15 residues. This chain's CDR3 is CASSPAGGGWGEQYF. In nucleotides, the CDR3 is TGTGCCAGCAGTCCTGCAGGGGGCGGCTGGGGCGAGCAGTACTTC.

The chain links TRBV24-1 to TRBJ2-7, with TRBD1 matching over 10 bases. Germline V gene sequence: CDR1 KGHDR, CDR2 SFDVKD. J gave up 3 bases and V 3 bases, and 4 bases lay outside the gene matches. The CDR3 is 15 residues long. The DNA of the CDR3 is TGTGCCACCAGTGATCCGGGACAGGGGAGCTACGAGCAGTACTTC. As protein: CATSDPGQGSYEQYF.

V usage is TRBV30 and J usage is TRBJ1-1; the D gene is possibly TRBD1 (5 bases). Germline V gene lookup returns CDR1 GTSNPN and CDR2 SVGIG (reference sequence). The germline V and J ends were trimmed by 5 bases and 7 bases, with 11 bases remaining between them. The CDR3 is 11 amino acids. The CDR3 coding sequence is TGTGCCTGGGACGGGGGTAATGAAGCTTTCTTT. The encoded protein is CAWDGGNEAFF.

This clonotype was picked up many times. The genes are TRBV9 and TRBJ2-1; maybe TRBD2 (6 bases). There are 20 residues in the CDR3. V dropped 0 bases and J dropped 3 bases, with 25 bases sitting between them. The germline V gene has CDR1 SGDLS and CDR2 YYNGEE. DNA of the CDR3: TGTGCCAGCAGCGTAGTTCAGGCGGGCGGGGCAACGAGAATCTACAATGAGCAGTTCTTC. Protein: CASSVVQAGGATRIYNEQFF.

The chain links TRBV7-2 to TRBJ2-7; D not resolved. The ends were cut back, 6 bases at V and 0 bases at J, with 9 bases in the middle. This CDR3 is built from 13 residues. Per germline, CDR1 SGHTA and CDR2 FQGNSA. CDR3 protein: CASRLEPSYEQYF. CDR3 DNA sequence: TGTGCCAGCAGACTCGAGCCCTCCTACGAGCAGTACTTC.

The sample holds a few counts of this clonotype. The chain joins TRBV30 to TRBJ2-7; 9 bases are a match to TRBD1. The ends lost 2 bases at V and 6 bases at J; junction bases unmatched: 5. CDR1 is GTSNPN, CDR2 SVGIG, per germline (reference sequence). The CDR3 has 13 amino acids. The CDR3 region has the DNA TGTGCCTGGAGTCCGGGACAGGGAACCGAGCAGTACTTC. Amino acids: CAWSPGQGTEQYF.

This clonotype was seen a handful of times. V and J are TRBV7-6 and TRBJ2-3; no clear D. There are 14 residues in the CDR3. V was shortened by 3 bases and J by 0 bases, with 7 bases between the two germline ends. Germline CDR1 is SGHVS and CDR2 is FNYEAQ. This CDR3 is CASSLSASTDTQYF. The CDR3 coding sequence is TGTGCCAGCAGCTTGTCAGCCAGCACAGATACGCAGTATTTT.

This chain joins TRBV5-6 and TRBJ1-6; D is perhaps TRBD1 (5 bases). The germline V gene encodes CDR1 SGHDT and CDR2 YYEEEE. The CDR3 is 15 amino acids. Deletions cut 0 bases from V and 9 bases from J, with 13 bases between. CDR3 residues: CASSLVGEGSSPLHF. In DNA form, the CDR3 reads TGTGCCAGCAGCTTGGTCGGGGAGGGGAGTTCACCCCTCCACTTT.

This clonotype has at least ten counts. This rearrangement joins TRBV9 to TRBJ1-2, with 8 bases matching TRBD1. Per the germline V gene, CDR1 is SGDLS and CDR2 is YYNGEE. V was clipped by 5 bases and J by 6 bases; unmatched bases: 0. The CDR3 is made up of 11 amino acids. CDR3 sequence: CASRDRDGYTF. The CDR3 nucleotides read TGTGCCAGCAGGGACAGGGATGGCTACACCTTC.

Concerning this clonotype itself: This could be a read error, since a much larger clone is one nucleotide away. The genes are TRBV4-1 and TRBJ2-6; D gene uncertain. The CDR3 length is 14 residues. The germline gives CDR1 MGHRA, CDR2 YSYEKL. CDR3 sequence: CASSPSSGANVLTF. The CDR3 coding sequence is TGTGCCAGCAGCCCAAGCTCTGGGGCCAACGTCCTGACTTTC.

This clonotype was observed once. The chain recombines TRBV5-6 with TRBJ1-2; D not resolved. Germline CDR1 SGHDT, CDR2 YYEEEE. The CDR3 covers 12 residues. V was cut by 4 bases and J by 8 bases, with 12 bases left in between. CDR3: CASSPDGRGYTF. Written as DNA, the CDR3 is TGTGCCAGCAGCCCGGACGGGAGAGGCTACACCTTC.

J is TRBJ2-1 and V is TRBV25-1, with 10 nucleotides matching TRBD1. CDR3 size: 18 residues. The germline CDR1 and CDR2 sequences are MGHDK and SYGVNS. The V segment lost 4 bases and the J segment 7 bases; nucleotides outside the gene matches: 16. CDR3 region: CASSAPRGGTGADNEQFF. For the CDR3, the DNA is TGTGCCAGCAGTGCGCCAAGGGGGGGGACAGGGGCGGATAATGAGCAGTTCTTC.

This clonotype has a count of ten or more. The rearrangement links TRBV6-2 or TRBV6-3 to TRBJ2-7; no clear D gene. Germline CDR1 reads MNHEY; CDR2 reads SVGEGT. The length of the CDR3 is 15 residues. Trimming pared 2 bases from V and 2 bases from J, leaving 13 bases between. The CDR3 here is CASSYPGPVTYEQYF. CDR3 DNA sequence: TGTGCCAGCAGTTACCCGGGTCCCGTCACCTACGAGCAGTACTTC.

This clonotype was seen many times. V and J are TRBV27 and TRBJ1-6; D perhaps matches TRBD1 (5 bases). Trimming took off 6 bases at V and 9 bases at J, with 15 bases between the two ends. Germline V lookup: CDR1 MNHEY, CDR2 SMNVEV (reference sequence). The CDR3 runs 14 residues. CDR3: CASSRRGISSPLHF. As DNA, the CDR3 is TGTGCCAGCAGCAGACGGGGGATTAGTTCACCCCTCCACTTT.

The rearrangement links TRBV2 to TRBJ1-2, with TRBD1 as a possible D gene (5 bases). Germline lookup yields CDR1 SNHLY and CDR2 FYNNEI. The CDR3 contains 14 residues. Trimming took off 1 base at V and 1 base at J, with 7 bases between the two ends. CDR3 DNA: TGTGCCAGCAGTGAAGGGACACTTAACTATGGCTACACCTTC. Translating it yields CASSEGTLNYGYTF. Based on the CDR3 plus reference TRBV2 and TRBJ1-2, the full variable domain is EPEVTQTPSHQVTQMGQEVILRCVPISNHLYFYWYRQILGQKVEFLVSFYNNEISEKSEIFDDQFSVERPDGSNFTLKIRSTKLEDSAMYFCASSEGTLNYGYTFGSGTRLTVV.

This clonotype has just a few counts. The V and J genes are TRBV6-4 and TRBJ2-2; D could derive from TRBD1 or TRBD2 (5 bases each). The CDR3 totals 17 residues. Trimming took 6 bases from V and 4 from J, leaving 21 bases between them. CDR1 and CDR2 (germline): MRHNA, SNTAGT. The chain's CDR3 is CASRGKRGSDSTGELFF. The CDR3, as DNA: TGTGCCAGCAGGGGAAAGAGGGGATCAGATTCCACCGGGGAGCTGTTTTTT.

This clonotype has at least ten counts. The chain is built from TRBV16 and TRBJ1-3; D is undetermined. The germline V gene has CDR1 KGHSY and CDR2 FQNENV. The CDR3 runs 14 residues. Deletions cut 9 bases from V and 0 bases from J, with 12 bases between. CDR3 amino acids: CASITGSSGNTIYF. In DNA, the CDR3 is TGTGCCAGTATCACCGGGTCCTCTGGAAACACCATATATTTT.

There are a few counts of this clonotype. The V gene is TRBV4-1, the J gene TRBJ1-5, with D perhaps TRBD1 (5 bases). The CDR3 sequence is 15 residues long. Germline CDR1 is MGHRA and CDR2 is YSYEKL. The ends were cut back, 0 bases at V and 7 bases at J, with 13 bases in the middle. Here the CDR3 DNA reads TGCGCCAGCAGCCAAGATTTGGGGGTCGCGCAGCCCCAGCATTTT. Translating gives CASSQDLGVAQPQHF.

This clonotype has more than one count but fewer than ten. The chain combines TRBV19 with TRBJ2-7, with TRBD2 matching 13 bases. The V gene end was trimmed by 1 base and the J gene end by 8 bases; junction bases not matched to a gene: 20. The CDR3 consists of 20 residues. Germline V gene lookup returns CDR1 LNHDA and CDR2 SQIVND (reference sequence). The chain's CDR3 is CASSIGSGRGLAGTSTKQYF. CDR3 nucleotide sequence: TGTGCCAGTAGTATAGGCTCCGGCCGGGGACTAGCGGGGACCTCTACGAAGCAGTACTTC.